This T cell receptor beta chain was captured by sequencing in a study of blood T cell repertoires in COVID-19. Germline loops: CDR1 MGHDK, CDR2 SYGVNS. V was clipped by 8 bases and J by 6 bases; unmatched bases: 3. The CDR3 length is 12 residues. The repertoire was sequenced with immunoSEQ multiplex PCR; TCRdb's copy has only in-frame clones and lacks some. This repertoire shows under 350,000 clones, 75% to 90% found once; its top ten account for roughly 4.8%. The J gene is TRBJ1-2, the V gene TRBV25-1, with TRBD1 matching over 10 bases. The TCR was taken from a man aged 40-49 years with acute or convalescent COVID-19. What was sequenced was peripheral blood. The CDR3 region is CASGQGGHGYTF. CDR3 coding DNA: TGTGCCAGCGGACAGGGGGGCCATGGCTACACCTTC.